These T cell receptor beta chains were read from a single sample in a study of beta chain features in type 1 diabetes. The repertoire was sequenced with immunoSEQ multiplex PCR; TCRdb's copy has only in-frame clones and lacks some. In the table there are hundreds of thousands of clones, 15% to 18% of which are singletons. Sequencing was carried out using naive CD4+ T cells from blood. Receptors originate from a man aged 18 to 30 in good health. CDR3s include the opening cysteine and the closing phenylalanine or tryptophan. The D gene is left open where the match is weak. Only some rows state a clone size, as once, few, many or a class for expanded clones.

v_call	j_call	clone_size	d_call	cdr3_nt	cdr3_aa
TRBV5-1	TRBJ1-5	NA	NA	TGCGCCAGCAGCTTGGGCCCCGAAGGCAATCAGCCCCAGCATTTT	CASSLGPEGNQPQHF
TRBV15	TRBJ2-7	NA	NA	TGTGCCACCAGCAGTCGACCGGGGGAGCAGTACTTC	CATSSRPGEQYF
TRBV5-6	TRBJ1-6	NA	TRBD1	TGTGCCAGCAGCTTGAGGGGCGACAGGGGTCCGAAAAATTCACCCCTCCACTTT	CASSLRGDRGPKNSPLHF
TRBV4-1	TRBJ2-4	NA	NA	TGCGCCAGCAGCCAAGTCCCCGGGGCCCAAAACATTCAGTACTTC	CASSQVPGAQNIQYF
TRBV28	TRBJ1-4	few	TRBD1	TGTGCCAGCAACCTACAGGGGGCTCGTGAAAAACTGTTTTTT	CASNLQGAREKLFF
TRBV15	TRBJ2-3	NA	TRBD2	TGTGCCACCAGCAGAGAATTGACCGGACTAGTCCGCACAGATACGCAGTATTTT	CATSRELTGLVRTDTQYF
TRBV5-4	TRBJ2-1	NA	TRBD2	TGTGCCAGCAGCTTGGCCGCGCTAGCGGGGACTGAGCAGTTCTTC	CASSLAALAGTEQFF
TRBV11-2	TRBJ1-4	NA	NA	TGTGCCAGCGGGCGAGGTTTTAATGAAAAACTGTTTTTT	CASGRGFNEKLFF
TRBV2	TRBJ2-7	few	NA	TGTGCCAGCAGTGAAGGCCTAGCCCCCACCTCCTACGAGCAGTACTTC	CASSEGLAPTSYEQYF
TRBV7-9	TRBJ2-1	NA	NA	TGTGCCAGCAGCCGACAGGGAGGGGTCAATGAGCAGTTCTTC	CASSRQGGVNEQFF
TRBV7-3	TRBJ2-6	few	NA	TGTGCCAGCAGCCGTGGAAGCTCTGGGGCCAACGTCCTGACTTTC	CASSRGSSGANVLTF
TRBV19	TRBJ2-7	NA	NA	TGTGCCAGTAGCGATATAGTAGGCCGTTTCTACGAGCAGTACTTC	CASSDIVGRFYEQYF
TRBV2	TRBJ1-1	NA	NA	TGTGCCACTAGAAGTCAGGGGTTTATCACTGAAGCTTTCTTT	CATRSQGFITEAFF
TRBV14	TRBJ2-1	NA	TRBD1	TGTGCCAGCAGCCCGACAGGGGGCCGTGGGAATGAGCAGTTCTTC	CASSPTGGRGNEQFF
TRBV27	TRBJ1-2	few	TRBD1	TGTGCCAGCGGGCCAGGGGGCCGTATTAACTATGGCTACACCTTC	CASGPGGRINYGYTF
TRBV15	TRBJ2-1	NA	TRBD2	TGTGCCACCAGCAGAGGTGGACTAGCGCGATCTAAGAACAATGAGCAGTTCTTC	CATSRGGLARSKNNEQFF
TRBV18	TRBJ2-7	NA	TRBD1	TGTGCCAGCTCACCGGGACAGGGAGGCTCCTACGAGCAGTACTTC	CASSPGQGGSYEQYF
TRBV5-1	TRBJ1-3	NA	TRBD1	TGCGCCAGCAGTCTGGCGACAGGGACAACCATATATTTT	CASSLATGTTIYF
TRBV4-3	TRBJ2-1	few	TRBD2	TGCGCCAGCAGCCAAGGCCCGGTCGGGACTAGCGGGTGGACGTCCTACAATGAGCAGTTCTTC	CASSQGPVGTSGWTSYNEQFF
TRBV6-5	TRBJ1-4	few	NA	TGTGCCAGCAGTTCGGGAGGCACTAATGAAAAACTGTTTTTT	CASSSGGTNEKLFF
TRBV10-3	TRBJ2-7	NA	NA	TGTGCCATCAGTGAAGGGTTCCACGAGCAGTACTTC	CAISEGFHEQYF
TRBV5-1	TRBJ2-7	NA	TRBD1	TGCGCCAGCAGCTTGGCCCCGGGACAGGGCTACGAGCAGTACTTC	CASSLAPGQGYEQYF
TRBV7-3	TRBJ2-1	NA	TRBD2	TGTGCCAGCAGCCGGACTAGCGGGAGTAATGAGCAGTTCTTC	CASSRTSGSNEQFF
TRBV5-5	TRBJ2-1	NA	NA	TGTGCCAGCAGCTTCTTAACCCCGGAAGAGCAGTTCTTC	CASSFLTPEEQFF
TRBV29-1	TRBJ1-5	NA	NA	TGCAGCGGGGGGGAGAGCAATCAGCCCCAGCATTTT	CSGGESNQPQHF
TRBV5-4	TRBJ2-3	few	TRBD1	TGTGCCAGCAGTAGAGACAGGGGCTCAGATACGCAGTATTTT	CASSRDRGSDTQYF
TRBV7-8	TRBJ2-6	NA	NA	TGTGCCAGCAGCTTAGCAGGACTTGGGGCCAACGTCCTGACTTTC	CASSLAGLGANVLTF
TRBV5-1	TRBJ1-4	NA	NA	TGCGCCAGCAGCTTGAATTTAGGGGGGAATGAAAAACTGTTTTTT	CASSLNLGGNEKLFF
TRBV19	TRBJ2-6	NA	NA	TGTGCCAGTAGTACCTCCTCTGCTGGGGCCAACGTCCTGACTTTC	CASSTSSAGANVLTF
TRBV9	TRBJ1-1	few	NA	TGTGCCAGCAGCGTAGGGCCGAACACTGAAGCTTTCTTT	CASSVGPNTEAFF
TRBV4-2	TRBJ2-1	few	TRBD2	TGTGCCAGCAGCCCCGAGCGGGGGGCGTACAATGAGCAGTTCTTC	CASSPERGAYNEQFF
TRBV4-2	TRBJ2-1	NA	NA	TGTGCCAGCAGCCGCGGACCGGTAGGGAAGCAAAATGAGCAGTTCTTC	CASSRGPVGKQNEQFF
TRBV7-2	TRBJ2-7	NA	NA	TGTGCCAGCAGCGTCCAGTATGCCTATGAGCAGTACTTC	CASSVQYAYEQYF
TRBV6-5	TRBJ2-3	NA	NA	TGTGCCAGCAGTTACTCGTCTAGGAGGGTCTCAGATACGCAGTATTTT	CASSYSSRRVSDTQYF
TRBV9	TRBJ2-5	few	TRBD1	TGTGCCAGCAGCGCCAAGACAGGGCGCTACCAAGAGACCCAGTACTTC	CASSAKTGRYQETQYF
TRBV7-9	TRBJ1-1	few	NA	TGTGCCAGCAGCTTAAGAGGGGACACTGAAGCTTTCTTT	CASSLRGDTEAFF
TRBV7-2	TRBJ1-2	few	TRBD1	TGTGCCAGCAGCGCCTCCCGGGACAGGGGCTATGGCTACACCTTC	CASSASRDRGYGYTF
TRBV1	TRBJ1-6	NA	NA	TGCACCAGCAGCCGAATGGGACAGCTAATCTCCTATAATTCACCCCTCCACTTT	CTSSRMGQLISYNSPLHF
TRBV11-2	TRBJ2-7	few	TRBD2	TGTGCCAGCAGCCCCATTAGCGGGAGGATCAACGAGCAGTACTTC	CASSPISGRINEQYF
TRBV5-1	TRBJ2-3	NA	NA	TGCGCCAGCAGGTTGGACGCGGGACCCGTTGGGGATACGCAGTATTTT	CASRLDAGPVGDTQYF
TRBV9	TRBJ1-4	few	NA	TGTGCCAGCAGCCCGAGGGCCGGGGTCGGTGAAAAACTGTTTTTT	CASSPRAGVGEKLFF
TRBV11-2	TRBJ1-1	NA	TRBD1	TGTGCCAGCAGCTTAGATCCCGGGACAGGCACTGAAGCTTTCTTT	CASSLDPGTGTEAFF
TRBV4-3	TRBJ2-1	few	NA	TGCGCCAGCAGCCAAGAGGAGTACAATGAGCAGTTCTTC	CASSQEEYNEQFF
TRBV7-8	TRBJ1-1	NA	NA	TGTGCCAGCAGCTTAGGGAGGCACTTGAACACTGAAGCTTTCTTT	CASSLGRHLNTEAFF
TRBV4-3	TRBJ2-7	few	TRBD2	TGCGCCAGCAGCCAGACCTGGGCTAGCGGGCCCTTCGAGCAGTACTTC	CASSQTWASGPFEQYF
TRBV7-8	TRBJ2-2	few	TRBD1	TGTGCCAGCAGCAACCACAGGGGGAATGGCGGGGAGCTGTTTTTT	CASSNHRGNGGELFF
TRBV7-2	TRBJ1-2	NA	TRBD1	TGTGCCAGCAGCCCCACCCAGGGGGCTAACTATGGCTACACCTTC	CASSPTQGANYGYTF
TRBV5-1	TRBJ1-2	NA	NA	TGCGCCAGCAGCCTCCCCGGACAGAACTATGGCTACACCTTC	CASSLPGQNYGYTF
TRBV28	TRBJ2-1	few	NA	TGTGCCAGCAGTTTACGTACCTTACGGGACAATGAGCAGTTCTTC	CASSLRTLRDNEQFF
TRBV25-1	TRBJ1-3	few	NA	TGTGCCAGCAGTGAATTAGGGAACTCTGGAAACACCATATATTTT	CASSELGNSGNTIYF
TRBV7-2	TRBJ1-3	NA	NA	TGTGCCAGCAGCCCGCGGGCGTCTGGAAACACCATATATTTT	CASSPRASGNTIYF